This T cell receptor (beta chain) was obtained from a study of cytomegalovirus exposure and HLA in healthy donors. Study-level findings and limits: The productive fraction for most TCR beta V segments was about 87% or about 30% in an earlier analysis.

As to this clone: Its antigen remains unknown.

Use of 60 Vbeta and 13 Jbeta primers characterized the PCR. Original data processing: In a later analysis, the count reached some 88 million unique TCR beta chains, with about 9.9 million shared. The method was immunoSEQ multiplex PCR; TCRdb's version includes in-frame clones alone and lacks a portion of them. For V, J and clone size, that table is used; D and trimming come from the DNA. This sample has approximately 110,000 clones, with over 75% found just once. This CDR3 region has 14 residues. CDR1 and CDR2 (germline): MNHEY, SMNVEV (reference sequence). Trimming took off 4 bases at V and 1 base at J, with 7 bases between the two ends.

V gene TRBV27 combines with J gene TRBJ2-2; D unclear. Material for sequencing was PBMCs. The TCR was taken from a middle-aged woman in good health and CMV-seropositive. For the CDR3, the DNA is TGTGCCAGCAGTTACGGAGAGAACACCGGGGAGCTGTTTTTT. The encoded protein is CASSYGENTGELFF.